Reported below is one TCR beta chain. The antigen is unknown. The entry originates in a study of CD8+CD57+ T cells in acquired aplastic anemia. Study at large: There were 11 million or so reads, on average, for CD4+ cells from healthy donors.

Study-level points and caveats: Comparison of patients with controls identified roughly 30 shared CD8+ CDR3 sequences. Patients showed no significant difference from controls in CD8+ Simpson's diversity.

From germline, CDR1 is SGDLS and CDR2 YYNGEE. The CDR3 is 16 amino acids. V lost 0 bases to trimming and J lost 11 bases, with 18 bases between them. The use of genomic DNA as template underpinned the TCR beta VDJ and CDR3 profiling. TCRdb reprocessed the reads with MiXCR, giving one entry per CDR3 protein. The profile shows 400,000 to 450,000 distinct CDR3 sequences, 55% to 75% of them singletons. Input material: sorted CD4+, CD8+, or CD8+CD57+ T cells (not recorded which) from PBMCs. This receptor was obtained from a human donor in good health, serving as a control. V usage is TRBV9 and J usage is TRBJ1-6, with D unclear. CDR3 nucleotide sequence: TGTGCCAGCAGCGTAGCTCACGGCAGCAACTACGCACCCCTCCACTTT. This encodes CASSVAHGSNYAPLHF.